This paragraph reports one T cell receptor (beta chain). As yet, its antigen is unknown. Only in-frame clones appear in the TCRdb table, and some are missing; sequencing was by immunoSEQ multiplex PCR. This sample yields about 30,000 clones, of which 65% to 80% are seen a single time; 2.1% belongs to the top ten. The data were obtained in a study of STAT5B mutations in CD4+ large granular lymphocyte leukemia. Regarding the study as a whole: CD4-sorted patient repertoires seemed more clonal than healthy CD4+ repertoires.

Germline V gene lookup returns CDR1 SGHRS and CDR2 YFSETQ. This CDR3 region has 16 residues. Trimming removed 3 bases from V and 4 bases from J; junction bases left unmatched: 10. The sequenced sample was CD4+ T cells from blood buffy coats. The V call is TRBV5-1, the J call TRBJ2-5; TRBD2 matches at 9 bases. The sequence was obtained from a human donor in good health. The CDR3 loop is CASSSLSGGGGETQYF. The DNA for the CDR3 is TGCGCCAGCAGCTCGCTTAGCGGGGGAGGGGGAGAGACCCAGTACTTC.